A selection of T cell receptor beta chains follows, all from one sample in a study of tumor-infiltrating lymphocytes in glioblastoma multiforme. TCRdb used MiXCR to reprocess the multiplex PCR reads, holding one entry per CDR3 protein. Of some 15,000 distinct CDR3 sequences listed, 73% are singletons. Sequencing was done on a sample of brain tumor tissue. These receptors were collected from a male donor with glioblastoma. CDR3s include the opening cysteine and the closing phenylalanine or tryptophan. A D gene is named only where the DNA matches it firmly. Clone size is stated in some rows and not others, as once, few, many or a class when expanded.

>TRBV6-2/TRBV6-3|many|TRBJ2-7|NA
TGTGCCAGCAGTCACCTCTGGGGCGACCCCTCCTACGAGCAGTACTTC
CASSHLWGDPSYEQYF
>TRBV11-2|NA|TRBJ2-2|TRBD2
TGTGCCAGCAGGGGTGTGGGTGCGGGAGTCCCCGGGGAGCTGCTTTTT
CASRGVGAGVPGELLF
>TRBV20-1|NA|TRBJ1-6|NA
TGCAGTGCTAGTATCCCAGGGACGGATAATTCACCCCTCCACTTT
CSASIPGTDNSPLHF
>TRBV28|NA|TRBJ1-1|NA
TGTGCCAGCAGACGCGGGACACCCCCACGGGACACTGAAGCCTTCTTT
CASRRGTPPRDTEAFF
>TRBV29-1|NA|TRBJ2-2|NA
TGCAGCGGACGGACGGAAACCAACACCGGGGAGCTGTTTTTT
CSGRTETNTGELFF
>TRBV20-1|NA|TRBJ2-7|TRBD2
TGCAGTGCTAGAGGGCTATCGGGAGGGTTGTACGAGCAATATTTC
CSARGLSGGLYEQYF
>TRBV28|NA|TRBJ1-1|NA
TGTGGCAGCAGCCCTGGGGCCTACAAAGCTTTCTTT
CGSSPGAYKAFF
>TRBV6-2/TRBV6-3|NA|TRBJ1-2|NA
TGTGTCAGCAGTTACTCGTTCGCAGGGGACTATGGCTACACCTTC
CVSSYSFAGDYGYTF
>TRBV20-1|once|TRBJ2-1|NA
TGTAGTGCTCAGCCACATTACAATGAGGAGTTCTTC
CSAQPHYNEEFF
>TRBV11-2|NA|TRBJ1-5|NA
TGTGCCAGTAACTACGGGACGTGGGGCAATCAGCCCCAGCATTTT
CASNYGTWGNQPQHF
>TRBV5-1|NA|TRBJ2-1|TRBD1
TGCCCCAGCAACTCCGGGACAGGGGCCTACAATGAACAGTTCTTC
CPSNSGTGAYNEQFF
>TRBV20-1|NA|TRBJ1-2|TRBD1
TGCAGTGCAGGGGACAGGGGAGACTATGGCTACACCTTC
CSAGDRGDYGYTF
>TRBV28|NA|TRBJ1-1|NA
TGTGCCAGCAGTCCATGTGAGGGGGGCTTTGGCACTGAAGCTTTCTTT
CASSPCEGGFGTEAFF
>TRBV11-2|few|TRBJ2-2|NA
TGTGCCAGCAGTCGCGTGGTGGGCGGGGAGCTGTTTTTT
CASSRVVGGELFF
>TRBV11-3|NA|TRBJ2-7|TRBD2
TGTGCCAGCAGCTTTAGCGGGAGCTACGAGCAGTACTTC
CASSFSGSYEQYF
>TRBV5-4|NA|TRBJ2-3|NA
TGTGCCAGCAGCTTGTTGGGCACAGATACGCAGTATTTT
CASSLLGTDTQYF
>TRBV6-1|NA|TRBJ2-2|NA
TGTGCTTCGGGGGCGCGGACCGGGGAGCTGTTTTTT
CASGARTGELFF
>TRBV11-3|few|TRBJ2-1|TRBD2
TGTGCCAGCAGCTTAGTAGCGGGAGTCGACGAGCAGTTCTTC
CASSLVAGVDEQFF
>TRBV20-1|NA|TRBJ2-5|TRBD1
TGCAGTGCTAGGGATCAGCAGGGGGCGTTTAGAGAGACCCAGTACTTC
CSARDQQGAFRETQYF
>TRBV6-2/TRBV6-3|NA|TRBJ2-2|TRBD2
TGTGTCGGCACCGGGACTAGTAACGGGGAGCTGTTTTTT
CVGTGTSNGELFF
>TRBV20-1|once|TRBJ1-5|NA
TGCAGTGCTCTTAAAGAGACAAAAAATAGCAATCAGCCCCAGCATTTT
CSALKETKNSNQPQHF
>TRBV11-2|once|TRBJ2-3|NA
TGTGCCTGCAGATTGACCAGCGGCACAGATATGCAGTATTTT
CACRLTSGTDMQYF
>TRBV11-2|few|TRBJ2-3|NA
TGTGCCAGCAGTACTCTGGCGGGCGAAGATACGCACTATTTT
CASSTLAGEDTHYF
>TRBV11-3|NA|TRBJ2-2|NA
TGTGCCAGCAGCTCGGGACCCCCCACCGGGGAGCAGTTTTTT
CASSSGPPTGEQFF
>TRBV24-1|NA|TRBJ2-2|NA
TGTGTCACCGAATCTAGGGATGGACCCACCGGGGAGCTGTTTTTT
CVTESRDGPTGELFF
>TRBV11-2|NA|TRBJ2-5|TRBD2
TGTGCCAGCAGCTTGGGAATAGCGGGGGGGCCAGTAAAGACCCAGTACTTC
CASSLGIAGGPVKTQYF
>TRBV29-1|NA|TRBJ2-7|TRBD2
TGCAGCGTTGAAGATCGTAATAAACCTAGACTAGCGGGAAGGTACGAGCAGTACTTC
CSVEDRNKPRLAGRYEQYF
>TRBV11-3|once|TRBJ2-4|TRBD2
TGTGCCAGCAGCCTGGGACTAGCGGGGGACATTCAGTACTTC
CASSLGLAGDIQYF
>TRBV6-2/TRBV6-3|NA|TRBJ2-7|TRBD1
TGTGCCAGCACCGAGACAGGGGCTAACAAGCAGTACTTT
CASTETGANKQYF
>TRBV24-1|NA|TRBJ2-2|NA
TGTGCCACCAGTGAGGTTCGGCTTACGAACACCGGGGAGCTGTTTTTT
CATSEVRLTNTGELFF
>TRBV7-9|NA|TRBJ1-1|NA
TGTGCCAGCAGCTTACGGAGGAAAAGGTCCGAAGCTTTCTTT
CASSLRRKRSEAFF
>TRBV20-1|NA|TRBJ2-1|NA
TGCAGTGCTAGAGGGGGAGTAAGCTCCTACAATGAGCAGTTCTTC
CSARGGVSSYNEQFF
>TRBV6-1|NA|TRBJ1-6|NA
TGTGCCAGCAGAAACGATTCACCCCTCCACTTT
CASRNDSPLHF
>TRBV11-2|NA|TRBJ2-3|NA
TGCGCCAGCAGCTCGACCCGCGGCACAGATAAGCAGTATTTT
CASSSTRGTDKQYF
>TRBV24-1|once|TRBJ1-2|TRBD1
TGTGCCGCCAGTGACGCAGGGGGCGCGGACTATTTCTACACCTTC
CAASDAGGADYFYTF
>TRBV12-3/TRBV12-4|NA|TRBJ2-1|TRBD2
TGTGCCAGCAGTTTTCTAGCGGGAGGCAATGAGCAGTTCTTC
CASSFLAGGNEQFF
>TRBV5-4|NA|TRBJ2-5|TRBD2
TGTGCGAGCAGCTCGAATAGCGGGAAGCAGACCCAGTACTTC
CASSSNSGKQTQYF
>TRBV20-1|NA|TRBJ2-4|NA
TGCAGTGCGCCAGCCTGGGGCATTCAGTGCTTC
CSAPAWGIQCF
>TRBV11-2|NA|TRBJ2-2|TRBD2
TGTGCCAGCAGCCCAGCCTGGGGGGGAACCGGGGAGCTGTTTTTT
CASSPAWGGTGELFF
>TRBV11-2|NA|TRBJ2-3|NA
TGTGCCAGCAGCTTCCGACTAGAGGGATTCACAGATACGCAGTATTTT
CASSFRLEGFTDTQYF
>TRBV12-3/TRBV12-4|NA|TRBJ2-7|NA
TGTGCCAGCAGTAGAAGCTACTACGAGCAGTACTTC
CASSRSYYEQYF
>TRBV11-2|NA|TRBJ2-7|TRBD1
TGTGCCAGCAGCTTAGAGTCAGGGGGCTCCTACGAGCAGTACTTC
CASSLESGGSYEQYF
>TRBV4-1|once|TRBJ1-4|NA
TGCGCCAGCAGCGGGATCCGGGAAGAAAAACTGTTTTTT
CASSGIREEKLFF
>TRBV6-1|NA|TRBJ2-7|NA
TGTGCCAGCAGTGAAGCTGTCAGAGAGGCCTACGAGCAGTACTTC
CASSEAVREAYEQYF
>TRBV20-1|NA|TRBJ2-7|TRBD2
TGCAGTGTTAGAGGGCTAGCGGGAGGGTTATACGAGCGGTACTTC
CSVRGLAGGLYERYF
>TRBV11-2|NA|TRBJ2-7|NA
TGTGCCAGCTGCTTAGAGTGGGGGGAGCAGTACTTC
CASCLEWGEQYF